This TCR beta chain originates from a study of cytomegalovirus exposure and HLA in healthy donors. Whole-study results and caveats: Reportedly, TCR beta sequences accurately predicted HLA-A and HLA-B alleles in most subjects. Among the CMV-associated chains, a few were confirmed in vitro as specific for CMV antigens. Common viral pathogens (according to a later analysis) appeared linked to several of the most significant clusters.

Concerning this clone itself: The antigen remains unidentified.

V lost 0 bases to trimming and J lost 4 bases, with 24 bases between them. Germline-derived CDR1 and CDR2 are SGHAT and FQNNGV. CDR3 size: 19 residues. Amplification used 60 Vbeta primers and 13 Jbeta primers. Only in-frame clones appear in the TCRdb table, and some are missing; sequencing was by immunoSEQ multiplex PCR. The repertoire has 150,000 to 200,000 clones, around four fifths of them found once; the top ten carry around 1.3%. This clonotype originated in a woman aged 30 to 39 in good health and CMV-seronegative. The sample comprised PBMCs. The chain employs TRBV11-2 and TRBJ1-2, with D unresolved. The CDR3 protein is CASSLDSRSHEAWPYGYTF. CDR3 nucleotide sequence: TGTGCCAGCAGCTTAGATAGTAGATCACATGAGGCCTGGCCCTATGGCTACACCTTC.